One T cell receptor (beta chain) is described in this entry. These data are taken from a study of blood T cell repertoires in COVID-19. Study context: There were acute and convalescent COVID-19 samples, and they came from the United States, Italy and Spain. T cells, B-cell-depleted T cells, or PBMCs supplied cDNA or gDNA.

Original handling: Amplifying reference gene primers gave estimates of nucleated cell counts. The method was immunoSEQ multiplex PCR; TCRdb's version includes in-frame clones alone and lacks a portion of them. D and trimming come from the DNA, and the V and J calls and clone size come from that table. The sample lists approximately 45,000 clones; approximately 83% were seen once. The CDR3 is made up of 18 amino acids. Per germline, CDR1 SGHTA and CDR2 FQGNSA. V shed 2 bases and J 0 bases; nucleotides not matched to a gene: 9. The sample taken for sequencing was peripheral blood. This sequence was found in an elderly woman with acute or convalescent COVID-19. The J gene is TRBJ1-1, the V gene TRBV7-2; 10 bases map to TRBD1. For the CDR3, the DNA is TGTGCCAGCAGCTTAAGGGGGGGGACAGGGGCCCTGAACACTGAAGCTTTCTTT. Its translation is CASSLRGGTGALNTEAFF.